The source of this T cell receptor (beta chain) is a study of PD-1 blockade in classical Hodgkin lymphoma. The study, taken as a whole, reports: Reports described newly diagnosed patients as having lower baseline TCR diversity than healthy donors. Before treatment, complete responders showed about the same diversity as newly diagnosed patients.

The protocol was immunoSEQ multiplex PCR, while the TCRdb copy is restricted to in-frame clones and leaves out a portion. Of some 10,000 clones listed, 84% are singletons. Germline CDR1 is LGHNA and CDR2 is YNFKEQ. V lost 4 bases and J lost 3, with 21 bases in between. The length of the CDR3 is 17 residues. After autologous stem cell transplantation all patients relapsed, and prior brentuximab vedotin exposure differed between cohorts. Isolated CD8+ T cells were derived from thawed PBMCs through magnetic negative selection. A remark on this clone: Its antigen is undetermined.

The sequencing here drew on CD8+ T cells from blood, taken at baseline. This clonotype originated in a human donor with classical Hodgkin lymphoma. The chain carries TRBV4-2 and TRBJ1-1, with D possibly being TRBD1 (5 bases). CDR3 amino acids: CASSPEGVGEGDTEAFF. CDR3 DNA: TGTGCCAGCAGCCCTGAGGGAGTCGGGGAAGGGGACACTGAAGCTTTCTTT.